This T cell receptor beta chain stems from a study of long-term antiretroviral therapy in people with HIV. Only United States sites treated participants with HIV. Assay version v3.0 of immunoSEQ was used, and it was run at survey level. Measured with immunoSEQ multiplex PCR; TCRdb has only the in-frame clones, and not every one. The sample lists around 6,500 clones; approximately 83% were seen once. V lost 5 bases to trimming and J lost 0 bases, with 11 bases between them. This CDR3 is 15 amino acids long. Looked up from germline, CDR1 is SGHVS and CDR2 is FQNEAQ. The receptor comes from a woman between 45 and 60 years old with HIV. The chain has TRBV7-8 and TRBJ1-3; D remains ambiguous. The starting material was unsorted PBMCs, obtained 3.7 years after starting antiretroviral therapy. CDR3 nucleotides: TGTGCCAGCAGCCCAAGCCCTTCCTCTGGAAACACCATATATTTT. As protein: CASSPSPSSGNTIYF. Complete variable domain (other parts from reference TRBV7-8 and TRBJ1-3): GAGVSQSPRYKVAKRGQDVALRCDPISGHVSLFWYQQALGQGPEFLTYFQNEAQLDKSGLPSDRFFAERPEGSVSTLKIQRTQQEDSAVYLCASSPSPSSGNTIYFGEGSWLTVV.